This T cell receptor (beta chain) was captured in a study of PD-1 blockade in classical Hodgkin lymphoma. Sample time point: cycle 4 day 1 (C4D1), after more than five weeks of nivolumab. Every patient was affected by relapse after autologous stem cell transplantation, while exposure to brentuximab vedotin was not uniform. The CDR3 covers 11 residues. With 3 bases removed from V and 5 bases from J, the gap between germline ends came to 4 bases. The V gene's germline CDR1 is DFQATT and CDR2 SNEGSKA (reference sequence). Of note for this clone: The antigen is undetermined.

Broader study findings: Nivolumab starters within 1 year of ASCT were excluded. Those achieving complete response showed baseline diversity like newly diagnosed patients. A reduction in baseline TCR diversity was reportedly seen in newly diagnosed patients relative to healthy donors.

The repertoire was sequenced with immunoSEQ multiplex PCR; TCRdb's copy has only in-frame clones and lacks some. The table includes about 94,000 clones, about 92% detected once. Specimen: peripheral blood mononuclear cells (PBMCs), collected before the fourth cycle of nivolumab. The TCR was taken from a human donor with classical Hodgkin lymphoma. V gene TRBV20-1 combines with J gene TRBJ2-2; D is unclear. This CDR3 reads CSARETGELFF. In DNA, the CDR3 is TGCAGTGCTAGGGAAACCGGGGAGCTGTTTTTT.